This is a list of T cell receptor beta chains from one sample in a study of identical twins. TCRdb passed the 5' RACE reads through MiXCR, listing each CDR3 protein once. The data show about 430,000 distinct CDR3 sequences, around 18% seen once. The sequenced sample consisted of naive T cells sorted from blood. Receptors originate from a man in his fifties or sixties in good health. Each CDR3 is given with its conserved first and last residue. D genes are given only for firm matches. A clone size is listed for some rows: how often the clone was seen (once, few, many), or a class if it is expanded.

abundance	v_gene	j_gene	d_gene	CDR3nt	CDR3aa
few	TRBV6-1	TRBJ1-1	.	TGTGCCAGCAGATCCGACAGTCTTGTCCACACTGAAGCTTTCTTT	CASRSDSLVHTEAFF
few	TRBV10-3	TRBJ2-3	TRBD2	TGTGCCATCAGGGGGGGGTTAACTTCCACAGATACGCAGTATTTT	CAIRGGLTSTDTQYF
few	TRBV24-1	TRBJ2-1	.	TGTGCCACCAGTGATCCTTCGCCGGGTGAGGGGGAGGCCTCCTACAATGAGCAGTTCTTC	CATSDPSPGEGEASYNEQFF
many	TRBV5-6	TRBJ1-1	TRBD1	TGTGCCAGCAGCTCTAGGACAGGCACTGAAGCTTTCTTT	CASSSRTGTEAFF
many	TRBV13	TRBJ2-3	.	TGTGCCAGCAGCGAGAGCACAGATACGCAGTATTTT	CASSESTDTQYF
many	TRBV30	TRBJ2-2	.	TGTGCCTGGAGTGCAGACAGTCCCGGGGAGCTGTTTTTT	CAWSADSPGELFF
few	TRBV24-1	TRBJ2-3	.	TGTGCCACCAGTGTATCCTTCACAGATACGCAGTATTTT	CATSVSFTDTQYF
.	TRBV7-2	TRBJ2-3	TRBD2	TGTGCCAGCAGCTTAGCGGGCGGGGGGACCACAGATACGCAGTATTTT	CASSLAGGGTTDTQYF
.	TRBV6-1	TRBJ2-2	TRBD1	TGTGCCAGCAGCCACTGGGGGCTACAGGACAGGGATAACACCGGGGAGCTGTTTTTT	CASSHWGLQDRDNTGELFF
.	TRBV6-1	TRBJ1-5	.	TGTGCCAGCAGCCCCGCCGGAGGAGGACAGCCCCAGCATTTT	CASSPAGGGQPQHF
many	TRBV6-5	TRBJ2-1	.	TGTGCCAGCAGTTCCCCGGGTTACTCAAGCTCCTACAATGAGCAGTTCTTC	CASSSPGYSSSYNEQFF
.	TRBV7-2	TRBJ2-7	TRBD2	TGTGCCAGCAGCCCCGGGGGGACTAGCGGGAGGGGGGAGCAGTACTTC	CASSPGGTSGRGEQYF
.	TRBV14	TRBJ1-5	.	TGTGCCAGCAGCCACAGGGGTAGCAATCAGCCCCAGCATTTT	CASSHRGSNQPQHF
many	TRBV11-2	TRBJ2-1	TRBD1	TGTGCCAGCAGCGTTGGGACAGGGTATGGTCTCGATTCCAATGAGCAGTTCTTC	CASSVGTGYGLDSNEQFF
.	TRBV5-1	TRBJ2-2	.	TGCGCCAGCAGCTTGGACAGGGTGAACACCGGGGAGCTGTTTTTT	CASSLDRVNTGELFF
once	TRBV20-1	TRBJ1-6	.	TGCAGTGCTAGACGGGGCCCGCTCTCCTATAATTCACCCCTCCACTTT	CSARRGPLSYNSPLHF
few	TRBV7-2	TRBJ2-4	.	TGTGCCAGCAGCCGGGCCAAAAACATTCAGTACTTC	CASSRAKNIQYF
many	TRBV6-1	TRBJ2-3	TRBD2	TGTGCCAGCAGCACGCACCGACTAGCGGGGGGCCCCGGTACGCAGTATTTT	CASSTHRLAGGPGTQYF
many	TRBV12-3/TRBV12-4	TRBJ2-1	TRBD2	TGTGCCAGCAGTTTAGGCGGGGGGGCCCACAATGAGCAGTTCTTC	CASSLGGGAHNEQFF
.	TRBV7-2	TRBJ2-7	.	TGTGCCAGCAGCTTAGCTGAGGGTTTAGGCTACGAGCAGTACTTC	CASSLAEGLGYEQYF
few	TRBV24-1	TRBJ1-1	TRBD1	TGTGCCACCAGTGGTATCGGGACAGATATGAACACTGAAGCTTTCTTT	CATSGIGTDMNTEAFF
few	TRBV20-1	TRBJ1-6	TRBD1	TGCAGTGCTAGAATGGGCCAGGGGGTCAATTCACCCCTCCACTTT	CSARMGQGVNSPLHF
few	TRBV3-1	TRBJ2-2	.	TGTGCCAGCAGCCAAGATCGGGATAGCCTACGGGCCGGGGAGCTGTTTTTT	CASSQDRDSLRAGELFF
.	TRBV12-3/TRBV12-4	TRBJ1-3	.	TGTGCCAGCAGTCAAGCCTACACCATATATTTT	CASSQAYTIYF
few	TRBV5-1	TRBJ2-1	TRBD2	TGCGCCAGCAGCTTTAAGGCGGGAGCGGGCAATGAGCAGTTCTTC	CASSFKAGAGNEQFF
.	TRBV7-2	TRBJ1-2	.	TGTGCCAGCAGCCAAAGACAGGTTGGCGGCTACACCTTC	CASSQRQVGGYTF
few	TRBV5-1	TRBJ1-6	.	TGCGCCAGCAGCTTGCTAGGAGGCTCCTATAATTCACCCCTCCACTTT	CASSLLGGSYNSPLHF
many	TRBV6-1	TRBJ2-5	TRBD1	TGTGCCAGCAGCCCGCGGACAGGGGGCATTGAGACCCAGTACTTC	CASSPRTGGIETQYF
few	TRBV6-2/TRBV6-3	TRBJ2-7	.	TGTGCCAGCAGGGGACTGCTCCTTCAGTACTTC	CASRGLLLQYF
few	TRBV12-3/TRBV12-4	TRBJ2-7	TRBD1	TGTGCCAGCAGTTTCTGGGACAGGGGAGGTGAGCAGTACTTC	CASSFWDRGGEQYF
few	TRBV6-5	TRBJ2-7	TRBD1	TGTGCCAGCAGTTACACCGCGGGACAGGCCTACGAGCAGTACTTC	CASSYTAGQAYEQYF
many	TRBV5-1	TRBJ1-3	.	TGCGCCAGCAGCTTGTCGGGGTCTTCTGGAAACACCATATATTTT	CASSLSGSSGNTIYF
many	TRBV7-9	TRBJ1-1	.	TGTGCCAGCAGCTACAACAGGGACGACACTGAAGCTTTCTTT	CASSYNRDDTEAFF
.	TRBV20-1	TRBJ1-1	.	TGCAGTGCTAGAGTTATGGGCAGGGGAACTGAAGCTTTCTTT	CSARVMGRGTEAFF
many	TRBV20-1	TRBJ2-1	TRBD2	TGCAGTGCTACCCTCCTAGCTAGCGGGAGGAGGAGTGAGCAGTTCTTC	CSATLLASGRRSEQFF
.	TRBV27	TRBJ2-3	.	TGTGCCAGCAGTTCCTTAGAGCGGGCATTCTCAGATACGCAGTATTTT	CASSSLERAFSDTQYF
few	TRBV29-1	TRBJ2-1	TRBD1	TGCAGCGGCCTCGGACAGGGGAATAATGAGCAGTTCTTC	CSGLGQGNNEQFF
few	TRBV25-1	TRBJ2-7	TRBD1	TGTGCCAGCAGTGGACAGGGCCCGTACTACGAGCAGTACTTC	CASSGQGPYYEQYF
few	TRBV4-3	TRBJ1-2	.	TGCGCCAGCAGCCAAGATACGGGGGGACGTAGCTATGGCTACACCTTC	CASSQDTGGRSYGYTF
.	TRBV5-1	TRBJ2-2	.	TGCGCCAGCAGCTTGGCGGGCCCTGCTACCGGGGAGCTGTTTTTT	CASSLAGPATGELFF
.	TRBV7-8	TRBJ2-7	.	TGTGCCAGCAGCTTAGAGCTTACCAACGAGCAGTACTTC	CASSLELTNEQYF
.	TRBV6-2/TRBV6-3	TRBJ2-7	.	TGTGCCAGCAGTTCTCCCATGACCTACGAGCAGTACTTC	CASSSPMTYEQYF
few	TRBV7-2	TRBJ2-1	.	TGTGCCAGCAGCTTTAACTCACAGCAGTTCTTC	CASSFNSQQFF
.	TRBV4-3	TRBJ2-1	TRBD2	TGCGCCAGCAGCCAAGTAAGCCGACTAGCGGGAGGGAATGAGCAGTTCTTC	CASSQVSRLAGGNEQFF
many	TRBV15	TRBJ2-7	TRBD1	TGTGCCACCAGCGGACCGGGACAGGGACACTACGAGCAGTACTTC	CATSGPGQGHYEQYF
few	TRBV27	TRBJ1-5	.	TGTGCCAGCAGGGGTAGGGGGAATCAGCCCCAGCATTTT	CASRGRGNQPQHF
many	TRBV5-1	TRBJ2-2	TRBD2	TGCGCCAGCAGCGTGTACCCTGGACTAGCGGGGATGAGCACCGGGGAGCTGTTTTTT	CASSVYPGLAGMSTGELFF
few	TRBV6-5	TRBJ2-7	TRBD1	TGTGCCACTGGACAGGGTGACGAGCAGTACTTC	CATGQGDEQYF
.	TRBV10-1	TRBJ2-7	.	TGCGCCAGCAGTGAGTCGACACCGGCGGGCTACGAGCAGTACTTC	CASSESTPAGYEQYF
few	TRBV7-2	TRBJ1-2	.	TGTGCCAGCAGCTTAGCGTTTGGGGTTGGCTACACCTTC	CASSLAFGVGYTF
.	TRBV25-1	TRBJ2-3	.	TGTGCCAGCAGTAGGGCTAGGGGCACAGATACGCAGTATTTT	CASSRARGTDTQYF
few	TRBV28	TRBJ2-1	TRBD2	TGTGCCAGCAGTCACCGGGGGGGGTTACGGAAGGGATCCTACAATGAGCAGTTCTTC	CASSHRGGLRKGSYNEQFF
many	TRBV20-1	TRBJ2-1	TRBD1	TGCAGTGCCCGAACTGGACAGGGTATTTTCTATGAGCAGTTCTTC	CSARTGQGIFYEQFF
many	TRBV24-1	TRBJ2-1	.	TGTGCCACCGGGGGGCATGAGCAGTTCTTC	CATGGHEQFF
few	TRBV12-3/TRBV12-4	TRBJ2-5	.	TGTGCCAGCAGTTCTTGGGAGACCCAGTACTTC	CASSSWETQYF
few	TRBV9	TRBJ2-5	TRBD2	TGTGCCAGCAGCCCCCAGACTAGCGGCCAAGAGACCCAGTACTTC	CASSPQTSGQETQYF
.	TRBV20-1	TRBJ2-7	.	TGCAGTGCTAGATCAGGGAGTGCCTACGAGCAGTACTTC	CSARSGSAYEQYF